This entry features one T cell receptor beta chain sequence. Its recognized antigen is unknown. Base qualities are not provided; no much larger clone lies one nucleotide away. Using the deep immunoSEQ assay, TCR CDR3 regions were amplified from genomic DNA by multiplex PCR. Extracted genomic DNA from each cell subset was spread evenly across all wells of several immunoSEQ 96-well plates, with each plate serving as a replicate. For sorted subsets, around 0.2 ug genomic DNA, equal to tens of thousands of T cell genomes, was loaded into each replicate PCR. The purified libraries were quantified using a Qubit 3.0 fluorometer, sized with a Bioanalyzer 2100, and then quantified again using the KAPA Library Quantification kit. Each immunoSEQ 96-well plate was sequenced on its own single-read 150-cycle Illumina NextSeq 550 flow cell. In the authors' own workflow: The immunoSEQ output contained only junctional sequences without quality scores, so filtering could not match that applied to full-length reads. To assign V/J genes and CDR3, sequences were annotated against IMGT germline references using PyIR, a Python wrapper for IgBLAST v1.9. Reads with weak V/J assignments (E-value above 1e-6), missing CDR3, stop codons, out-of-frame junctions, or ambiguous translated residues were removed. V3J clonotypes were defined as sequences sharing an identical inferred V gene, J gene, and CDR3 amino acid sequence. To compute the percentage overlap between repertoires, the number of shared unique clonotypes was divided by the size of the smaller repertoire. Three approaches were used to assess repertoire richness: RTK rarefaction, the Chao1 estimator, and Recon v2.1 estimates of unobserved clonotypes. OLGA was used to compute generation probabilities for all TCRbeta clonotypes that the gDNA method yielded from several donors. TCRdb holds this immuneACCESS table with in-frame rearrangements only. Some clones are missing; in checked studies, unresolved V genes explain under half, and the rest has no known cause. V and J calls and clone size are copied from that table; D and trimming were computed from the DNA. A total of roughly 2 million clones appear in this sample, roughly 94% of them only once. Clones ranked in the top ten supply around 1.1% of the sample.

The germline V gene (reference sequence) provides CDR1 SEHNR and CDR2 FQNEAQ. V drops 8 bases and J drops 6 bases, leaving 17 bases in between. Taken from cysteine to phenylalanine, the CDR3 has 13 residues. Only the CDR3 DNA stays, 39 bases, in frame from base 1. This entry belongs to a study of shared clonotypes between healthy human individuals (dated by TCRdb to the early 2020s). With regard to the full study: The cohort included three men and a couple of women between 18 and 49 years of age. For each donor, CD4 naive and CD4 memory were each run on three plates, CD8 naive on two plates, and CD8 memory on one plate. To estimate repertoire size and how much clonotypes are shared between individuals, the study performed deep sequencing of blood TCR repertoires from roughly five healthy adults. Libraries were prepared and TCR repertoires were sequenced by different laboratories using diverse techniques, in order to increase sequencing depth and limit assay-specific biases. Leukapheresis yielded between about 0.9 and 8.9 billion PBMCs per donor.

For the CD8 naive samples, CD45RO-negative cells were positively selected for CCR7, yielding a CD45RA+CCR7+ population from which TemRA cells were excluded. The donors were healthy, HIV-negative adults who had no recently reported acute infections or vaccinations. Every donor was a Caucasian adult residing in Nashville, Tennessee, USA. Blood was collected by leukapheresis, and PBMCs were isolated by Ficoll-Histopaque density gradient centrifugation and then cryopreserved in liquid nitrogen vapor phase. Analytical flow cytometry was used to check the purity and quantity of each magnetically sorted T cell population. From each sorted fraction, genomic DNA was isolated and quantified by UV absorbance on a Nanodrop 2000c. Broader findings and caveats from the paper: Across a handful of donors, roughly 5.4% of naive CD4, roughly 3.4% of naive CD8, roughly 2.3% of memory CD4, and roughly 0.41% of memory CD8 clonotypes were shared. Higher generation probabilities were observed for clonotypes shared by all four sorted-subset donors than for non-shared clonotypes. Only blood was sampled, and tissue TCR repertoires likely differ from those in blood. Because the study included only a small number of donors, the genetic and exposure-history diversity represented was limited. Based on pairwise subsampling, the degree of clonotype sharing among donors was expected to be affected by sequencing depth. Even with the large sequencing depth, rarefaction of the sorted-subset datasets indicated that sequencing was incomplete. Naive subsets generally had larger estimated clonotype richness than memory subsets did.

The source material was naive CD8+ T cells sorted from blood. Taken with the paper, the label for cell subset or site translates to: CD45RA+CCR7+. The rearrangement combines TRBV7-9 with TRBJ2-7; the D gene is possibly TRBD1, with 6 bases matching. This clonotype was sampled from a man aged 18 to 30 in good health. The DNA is TGTGCCAGCTCCCCGGACAGCCAAGGCGAGCAGTACTTC. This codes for CASSPDSQGEQYF.